This is a list of T cell receptor beta chains from one sample in a study of control samples from healthy donors and cancer patients. The repertoire was sequenced with immunoSEQ multiplex PCR; TCRdb's copy has only in-frame clones and lacks some. The sample has 95,000 to 150,000 clones; about nine tenths are singletons. Sequencing input: blood. The receptors originated from a woman younger than 30 in good health. CDR3s include the opening cysteine and the closing phenylalanine or tryptophan. D genes are given only for firm matches. Only part of the rows carry a size: once, few, many, or a class if the clone is expanded.

j_call: TRBJ2-7
d_call: NA
clone_size: NA
v_call: TRBV27
cdr3_aa: CASSLGSGPAASYEQYF
cdr3_nt: TGTGCCAGCAGTTTAGGGTCCGGGCCCGCAGCATCCTACGAGCAGTACTTC

j_call: TRBJ2-5
d_call: TRBD1
clone_size: NA
v_call: TRBV9
cdr3_aa: CASSVEGQEMGTQYF
cdr3_nt: TGTGCCAGCAGCGTAGAGGGACAGGAAATGGGGACCCAGTACTTC

j_call: TRBJ2-3
d_call: TRBD2
clone_size: NA
v_call: TRBV4-2
cdr3_aa: CASSRSSGSADTQYF
cdr3_nt: TGTGCCAGCAGCCGTTCTAGCGGGAGTGCAGATACGCAGTATTTT

j_call: TRBJ2-5
d_call: NA
clone_size: NA
v_call: TRBV10-3
cdr3_aa: CAISESVLKTQYF
cdr3_nt: TGTGCCATCAGTGAGTCGGTGTTAAAGACCCAGTACTTC

j_call: TRBJ2-7
d_call: TRBD1
clone_size: NA
v_call: TRBV19
cdr3_aa: CASSIAGTGASYEQYF
cdr3_nt: TGTGCCAGTAGTATAGCCGGGACAGGGGCCTCCTACGAGCAGTACTTC

j_call: TRBJ2-4
d_call: NA
clone_size: NA
v_call: TRBV10-1
cdr3_aa: CASTTRGVNIQYF
cdr3_nt: TGCGCCAGCACCACTAGGGGTGTCAACATTCAGTACTTC

j_call: TRBJ2-7
d_call: TRBD1
clone_size: NA
v_call: TRBV2
cdr3_aa: CASGKVDRGGEQYF
cdr3_nt: TGTGCCAGCGGAAAGGTAGACAGGGGCGGCGAGCAGTACTTC

j_call: TRBJ2-7
d_call: NA
clone_size: NA
v_call: TRBV19
cdr3_aa: CATKDIHYEQYF
cdr3_nt: TGTGCCACCAAGGACATTCACTACGAGCAGTACTTC

j_call: TRBJ2-3
d_call: NA
clone_size: NA
v_call: TRBV6-2/TRBV6-3
cdr3_aa: CASSYSETGLNTDTQYF
cdr3_nt: TGTGCCAGCAGTTACTCAGAGACAGGACTTAACACAGATACGCAGTATTTT

j_call: TRBJ2-7
d_call: TRBD2
clone_size: NA
v_call: TRBV5-5
cdr3_aa: CASSLNELAAHEQYF
cdr3_nt: TGTGCCAGCAGCTTAAATGAACTAGCGGCTCACGAGCAGTACTTC

j_call: TRBJ2-1
d_call: TRBD2
clone_size: NA
v_call: TRBV15
cdr3_aa: CATSRDWASGSYEQFF
cdr3_nt: TGTGCCACCAGCAGAGATTGGGCTAGCGGGAGCTATGAGCAGTTCTTC

j_call: TRBJ1-5
d_call: NA
clone_size: NA
v_call: TRBV28
cdr3_aa: CASSGFERNQPQHF
cdr3_nt: TGTGCCAGCAGTGGATTCGAACGCAATCAGCCCCAGCATTTT

j_call: TRBJ2-7
d_call: TRBD1
clone_size: NA
v_call: TRBV27
cdr3_aa: CASRRTGGYEQYF
cdr3_nt: TGTGCCAGCAGAAGGACAGGGGGCTACGAGCAGTACTTC

j_call: TRBJ2-7
d_call: NA
clone_size: NA
v_call: TRBV24-1
cdr3_aa: CATSVTGFEQYF
cdr3_nt: TGTGCCACCAGTGTTACAGGGTTCGAGCAGTACTTC

j_call: TRBJ2-7
d_call: NA
clone_size: once
v_call: TRBV19
cdr3_aa: CASSKAAGTSYEQYF
cdr3_nt: TGTGCCAGTAGTAAGGCGGCAGGGACCTCCTACGAGCAGTACTTC

j_call: TRBJ1-6
d_call: TRBD1
clone_size: NA
v_call: TRBV6-5
cdr3_aa: CASSPRDRASPLHF
cdr3_nt: TGTGCCAGCAGTCCTAGAGACAGGGCTTCACCCCTCCACTTT

j_call: TRBJ1-1
d_call: NA
clone_size: once
v_call: TRBV4-3
cdr3_aa: CASSLKDHTEAFF
cdr3_nt: TGCGCCAGCAGCCTGAAGGACCACACTGAAGCTTTCTTT

j_call: TRBJ1-3
d_call: NA
clone_size: NA
v_call: TRBV5-1
cdr3_aa: CASSPNSQGSSGNTIYF
cdr3_nt: TGCGCCAGCAGCCCAAACTCACAGGGATCCTCTGGAAACACCATATATTTT

j_call: TRBJ2-5
d_call: NA
clone_size: NA
v_call: TRBV6-2/TRBV6-3
cdr3_aa: CASSYSSAQPQYF
cdr3_nt: TGTGCCAGCAGTTACTCGAGCGCCCAGCCCCAGTACTTC

j_call: TRBJ1-1
d_call: NA
clone_size: NA
v_call: TRBV6-5
cdr3_aa: CASSYSNRRRTEAFF
cdr3_nt: TGTGCCAGCAGTTACTCGAACAGGCGGAGAACTGAAGCTTTCTTT

j_call: TRBJ2-7
d_call: TRBD1
clone_size: NA
v_call: TRBV4-3
cdr3_aa: CASSQGTGRYEQYF
cdr3_nt: TGCGCCAGCAGCCAAGGGACAGGGCGCTACGAGCAGTACTTC

j_call: TRBJ1-2
d_call: NA
clone_size: NA
v_call: TRBV3-1/TRBV3-2
cdr3_aa: CASSLRQNYTF
cdr3_nt: TGTGCCAGCAGCCTCAGACAGAACTACACCTTC

j_call: TRBJ2-2
d_call: NA
clone_size: NA
v_call: TRBV30
cdr3_aa: CAWSVENTGELFF
cdr3_nt: TGTGCCTGGAGTGTTGAGAACACCGGGGAGCTGTTTTTT

j_call: TRBJ2-3
d_call: NA
clone_size: few
v_call: TRBV19
cdr3_aa: CASSRGGPSTDTQYF
cdr3_nt: TGTGCCAGTAGTAGGGGGGGCCCAAGCACAGATACGCAGTATTTT

j_call: TRBJ1-2
d_call: TRBD1
clone_size: NA
v_call: TRBV29-1
cdr3_aa: CSPLGEPGGQILNYGYTF
cdr3_nt: TGCAGCCCACTGGGGGAGCCAGGGGGTCAGATCCTTAACTATGGCTACACCTTC

j_call: TRBJ2-5
d_call: NA
clone_size: once
v_call: TRBV7-2
cdr3_aa: CASSLVGGETQYF
cdr3_nt: TGTGCCAGCAGCTTAGTAGGGGGGGAGACCCAGTACTTC

j_call: TRBJ1-6
d_call: NA
clone_size: NA
v_call: TRBV18
cdr3_aa: CASRDSRGPSPLHF
cdr3_nt: TGTGCCAGCAGAGATTCCAGGGGTCCTTCACCCCTCCACTTT

j_call: TRBJ2-7
d_call: NA
clone_size: NA
v_call: TRBV28
cdr3_aa: CASGNSGHYYEQYF
cdr3_nt: TGTGCCAGCGGAAATTCGGGACACTACTACGAGCAGTACTTC

j_call: TRBJ2-7
d_call: NA
clone_size: NA
v_call: TRBV27
cdr3_aa: CASSLYRGSYEQYF
cdr3_nt: TGTGCCAGCAGTTTATATCGCGGATCCTACGAGCAGTACTTC

j_call: TRBJ2-1
d_call: NA
clone_size: NA
v_call: TRBV21-1
cdr3_aa: CASSKEGTSGKGTYNEQFF
cdr3_nt: TGTGCCAGCAGCAAAGAGGGGACTAGCGGGAAGGGGACCTACAATGAGCAGTTCTTC

j_call: TRBJ2-7
d_call: NA
clone_size: NA
v_call: TRBV5-5
cdr3_aa: CASSFNRDYEQYF
cdr3_nt: TGTGCCAGCAGCTTTAACAGGGACTACGAGCAGTACTTC

j_call: TRBJ2-3
d_call: TRBD1
clone_size: once
v_call: TRBV24-1
cdr3_aa: CATSTGQGVTDTQYF
cdr3_nt: TGTGCCACCAGTACGGGACAGGGGGTCACAGATACGCAGTATTTT

j_call: TRBJ1-3
d_call: TRBD1
clone_size: once
v_call: TRBV6-5
cdr3_aa: CASRSDRVPGNTIYF
cdr3_nt: TGTGCCAGCAGGTCGGACAGGGTCCCTGGAAACACCATATATTTT

j_call: TRBJ2-7
d_call: NA
clone_size: NA
v_call: TRBV2
cdr3_aa: CATQTSSEQYF
cdr3_nt: TGTGCCACCCAGACGAGTTCCGAGCAGTACTTC

j_call: TRBJ1-2
d_call: NA
clone_size: once
v_call: TRBV27
cdr3_aa: CASSLGVTDPYGYTF
cdr3_nt: TGTGCCAGCAGTTTAGGGGTGACGGATCCTTATGGCTACACCTTC

j_call: TRBJ2-3
d_call: NA
clone_size: NA
v_call: TRBV5-4
cdr3_aa: CASSLLPMGVTSTDTQYF
cdr3_nt: TGTGCCAGCAGCCTACTTCCAATGGGGGTGACTAGCACAGATACGCAGTATTTT

j_call: TRBJ1-1
d_call: TRBD1
clone_size: NA
v_call: TRBV27
cdr3_aa: CASTRTGALNTEAFF
cdr3_nt: TGTGCCAGCACCCGAACAGGGGCCTTGAACACTGAAGCTTTCTTT

j_call: TRBJ2-7
d_call: NA
clone_size: NA
v_call: TRBV4-2
cdr3_aa: CASSQDPHRLSYEQYF
cdr3_nt: TGTGCCAGCAGCCAAGATCCCCACAGGTTATCCTACGAGCAGTACTTC

j_call: TRBJ2-3
d_call: NA
clone_size: NA
v_call: TRBV3-1/TRBV3-2
cdr3_aa: CASSQNQGTQYF
cdr3_nt: TGTGCCAGCAGCCAAAATCAAGGTACGCAGTATTTT

j_call: TRBJ2-5
d_call: NA
clone_size: NA
v_call: TRBV7-8
cdr3_aa: CASSLEAGLETQYF
cdr3_nt: TGTGCCAGCAGCTTAGAGGCGGGGTTAGAGACCCAGTACTTC

j_call: TRBJ2-3
d_call: TRBD2
clone_size: NA
v_call: TRBV5-1
cdr3_aa: CASSSRGVGTDTQYF
cdr3_nt: TGCGCCAGCAGCTCTCGGGGGGTGGGCACAGATACGCAGTATTTT

j_call: TRBJ1-1
d_call: NA
clone_size: NA
v_call: TRBV25-1
cdr3_aa: CASSESGRATEAFF
cdr3_nt: TGTGCCAGCAGTGAAAGCGGCAGGGCGACTGAAGCTTTCTTT

j_call: TRBJ2-2
d_call: NA
clone_size: NA
v_call: TRBV28
cdr3_aa: CASSTYGYGATGELFF
cdr3_nt: TGTGCCAGCAGCACCTACGGCTACGGAGCCACCGGGGAGCTGTTTTTT

j_call: TRBJ2-7
d_call: NA
clone_size: few
v_call: TRBV7-9
cdr3_aa: CASSLDRGSRALYEQYF
cdr3_nt: TGTGCCAGCAGCTTAGACCGGGGCTCTCGCGCCCTCTACGAGCAGTACTTC

j_call: TRBJ1-2
d_call: NA
clone_size: NA
v_call: TRBV28
cdr3_aa: CASSSTGNYGYTF
cdr3_nt: TGTGCCAGCAGTTCTACAGGGAACTATGGCTACACCTTC

j_call: TRBJ1-1
d_call: TRBD1
clone_size: NA
v_call: TRBV28
cdr3_aa: CASSFKVLGQGSAFF
cdr3_nt: TGTGCCAGCAGTTTTAAGGTCCTGGGACAGGGATCAGCTTTCTTT

j_call: TRBJ2-3
d_call: TRBD1
clone_size: NA
v_call: TRBV11-3
cdr3_aa: CASSAQGAFTDTQYF
cdr3_nt: TGTGCCAGCAGCGCACAGGGGGCTTTCACAGATACGCAGTATTTT

j_call: TRBJ1-2
d_call: NA
clone_size: NA
v_call: TRBV18
cdr3_aa: CASSPPNTASYGYTF
cdr3_nt: TGTGCCAGCTCACCACCAAACACGGCCTCCTATGGCTACACCTTC